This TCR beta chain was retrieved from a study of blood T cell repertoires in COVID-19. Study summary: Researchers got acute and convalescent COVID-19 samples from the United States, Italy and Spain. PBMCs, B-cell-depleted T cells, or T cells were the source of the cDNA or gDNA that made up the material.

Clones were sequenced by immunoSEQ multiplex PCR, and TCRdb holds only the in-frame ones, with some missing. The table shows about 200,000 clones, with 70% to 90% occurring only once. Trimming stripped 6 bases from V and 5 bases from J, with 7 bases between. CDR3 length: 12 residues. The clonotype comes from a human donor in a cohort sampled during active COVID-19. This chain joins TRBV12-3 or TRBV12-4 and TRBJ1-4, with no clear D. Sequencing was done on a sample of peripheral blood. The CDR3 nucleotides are TGTGCCAGCAGGGAACAGAATGAAAAACTGTTTTTT. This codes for CASREQNEKLFF.